This TCR beta chain was sequenced in a study of OX40 agonist ivuxolimab in advanced cancers. General study findings and limits: Expanded clones tended on average to be more numerous among CD8+ T cells than CD4+.

People who had autoimmune disease history or systemic immunosuppression were excluded. The assay was immunoSEQ multiplex PCR, and TCRdb's table has in-frame clones only and misses some. The profile shows approximately 70,000 clones, 85% to 95% of them singletons. Germline CDR1 MNHEY, CDR2 SVGAGI. This CDR3 comprises 14 residues. J gave up 2 bases and V 6 bases, and 5 bases lay outside the gene matches. Comment on this clone: Its target is unknown.

The receptor was derived from an adult with an advanced solid tumor such as melanoma, head and neck, liver or kidney cancer. The source was CD4+ or CD8+ T cells sorted from blood, collected in a trial of the OX40 agonist ivuxolimab. The V call is TRBV6-5, the J call TRBJ1-1; TRBD1 matches at 8 bases. The CDR3 is CASSSGQGNTEAFF. The CDR3 nucleotides read TGTGCCAGCAGCAGCGGACAGGGAAACACTGAAGCTTTCTTT.